The 6 T cell receptor beta chains below all came from one sample that was sequenced in a study of CD8+ T cells in alopecia areata. Sequencing used cDNA as its template, made by extracting RNA and reverse transcribing it. TCRdb keeps only in-frame clones here, not all; method: immunoSEQ multiplex PCR. The top ten hold 12% of the sample, which has some 110,000 clones, approximately 54% seen once. Specified treatment: oral pan-JAK inhibitor, 5-10 mg twice daily. The sequencing here drew on CD8+ T cells sorted from blood, taken at week 24, from a patient treated with tofacitinib. These receptors came from a human donor with alopecia areata.

The J gene is TRBJ2-7, the V gene TRBV5-6, with no clear D. Deletions cut 0 bases from V and 0 bases from J, with 10 bases between. The germline V gene encodes CDR1 SGHDT and CDR2 YYEEEE. The CDR3 has 15 residues. In DNA form, the CDR3 reads TGTGCCAGCAGCTTGGGTGGTGGATTCTCCTACGAGCAGTACTTC. As protein: CASSLGGGFSYEQYF.

J is TRBJ2-6 and V is TRBV6-1; D is ambiguous. The CDR3 runs 15 residues. In germline, CDR1 is MNHNS, CDR2 SASEGT. The V end was cut by 6 bases, the J end by 0 bases, with 9 bases between. CDR3 DNA: TGTGCCAGCAGCCAAGCGACCTCTGGGGCCAACGTCCTGACTTTC. The encoded protein is CASSQATSGANVLTF.

This clone was counted between two and nine times. The J gene is TRBJ2-2, the V gene TRBV7-9; 8 nucleotides agree with TRBD2. The CDR3 consists of 15 residues. Germline V gene sequence: CDR1 SEHNR, CDR2 FQNEAQ (reference sequence). V lost 3 bases and J lost 5; bases outside the gene matches: 5. CDR3 region: CASSFGLAPTGELFF. The CDR3 nucleotides read TGTGCCAGCAGCTTTGGACTAGCTCCTACCGGGGAGCTGTTTTTT.

By frequency in the sample, this clone is medium-sized (0.01 to 0.1%). The chain links TRBV5-1 to TRBJ2-1; 7 bases fit TRBD2. Germline V gene lookup returns CDR1 SGHRS and CDR2 YFSETQ. The CDR3 totals 17 residues. Trimming cost V 0 bases and J 3 bases; bases outside gene matches: 9. The CDR3 coding sequence is TGCGCCAGCAGCTTGGTCCCTCCTACTAGCGACTACAATGAGCAGTTCTTC. Protein product: CASSLVPPTSDYNEQFF.

The rearrangement uses TRBV20-1 and TRBJ2-5; D may be TRBD1 (6 bases). The CDR3 has 11 amino acids. Germline-derived CDR1 and CDR2 are DFQATT and SNEGSKA (reference sequence). The ends were cut back, 6 bases at V and 11 bases at J, with 16 bases in the middle. As DNA, the CDR3 is TGCAGTGCCCTCCAGGGGCGAGAGCAGTACTTC. It is translated as CSALQGREQYF.

The CDR3 here is CASSSSDSAYEQYF. CDR3 sequence (DNA): TGTGCCAGCAGCTCCTCCGACTCGGCCTACGAGCAGTACTTC. The chain carries TRBV13 and TRBJ2-7; D is unclear. The V end was cut by 4 bases, the J end by 2 bases, with 12 bases between. The CDR3 consists of 14 residues. Germline V gives CDR1 PRHDT, CDR2 FYEKMQ (reference sequence).